This paragraph reports one TCR beta chain. What it recognizes is unknown. The CDR3 contains 14 residues. V lost 0 bases and J lost 4, with 9 bases in between. Germline lookup yields CDR1 DFQATT and CDR2 SNEGSKA (reference sequence). These data originate in a study of T cells in Graves' hyperthyroidism and ophthalmopathy. Study results and limitations: A model of 13 V-J pairs discriminated ophthalmopathy from stable hyperthyroidism. Blood also showed most of the thyroid clonotypes that were expanded above 0.001. Ophthalmopathy was identified by the model a median about six months ahead of onset.

RNA transcripts were the template for amplifying TCR beta CDR3 regions. An initial round of RT-PCR targeting the TCR CDR3 relied on the HTBI primer set. TCRdb redid the calling of the multiplex PCR reads with MiXCR, one entry per CDR3 protein. The profile shows 500,000 to 600,000 distinct CDR3 sequences, 40% to 50% of them singletons. Sample: peripheral blood or thyroid tissue (not recorded which). This TCR was sampled from an adult woman with Graves' disease, either hyperthyroidism or ophthalmopathy (not recorded which). The rearrangement uses TRBV20-1 and TRBJ1-4; unclear D gene. This CDR3 is CSARDWLDNEKLFF. The CDR3 DNA is TGCAGTGCTAGAGACTGGTTGGATAATGAAAAACTGTTTTTT.